This TCR beta chain was recorded in a study of a mutant IDH1 vaccine in newly diagnosed glioma. Stated time point: baseline, week 1 (first vaccination visit). Regarding treatment: pre-vaccination baseline after standard-of-care therapy. Germline V gene sequence: CDR1 LNHDA, CDR2 SQIVND (reference sequence). V lost 8 bases, J lost 0 bases, and 7 bases lay in between. The CDR3 is made up of 13 amino acids. Libraries were prepared by immunoSEQ multiplex PCR; TCRdb keeps only in-frame clonotypes and omits some of them. The repertoire holds 60,000 to 75,000 clones, with 80% to 90% as singletons. The chain links TRBV19 to TRBJ1-4; perhaps TRBD1 as D (5 bases). This receptor was identified in a woman aged 18-29 years with glioma. Some clones in this sample may be carry-over from other donors' samples. Sequencing used peripheral blood mononuclear cells (PBMCs), obtained from a glioma patient treated with radiotherapy, temozolomide or both. The CDR3, as DNA: TGTGCCAGTGGGACGCCAACTAATGAAAAACTGTTTTTT. Translating it yields CASGTPTNEKLFF.